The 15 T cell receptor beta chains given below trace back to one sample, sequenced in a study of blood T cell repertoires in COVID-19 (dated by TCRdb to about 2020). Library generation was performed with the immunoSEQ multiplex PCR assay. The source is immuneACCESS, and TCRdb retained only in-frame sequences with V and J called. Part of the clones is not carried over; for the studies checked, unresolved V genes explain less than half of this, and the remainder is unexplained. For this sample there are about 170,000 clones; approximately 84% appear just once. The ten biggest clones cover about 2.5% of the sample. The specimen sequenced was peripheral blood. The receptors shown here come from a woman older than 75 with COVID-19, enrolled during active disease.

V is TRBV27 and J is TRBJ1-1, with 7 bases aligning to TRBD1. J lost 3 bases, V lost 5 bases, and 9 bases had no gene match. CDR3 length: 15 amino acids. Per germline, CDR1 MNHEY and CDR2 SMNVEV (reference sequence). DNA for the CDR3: TGTGCCAGCAGTCAGTACCTACAGGGGTACACTGAAGCTTTCTTT. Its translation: CASSQYLQGYTEAFF.

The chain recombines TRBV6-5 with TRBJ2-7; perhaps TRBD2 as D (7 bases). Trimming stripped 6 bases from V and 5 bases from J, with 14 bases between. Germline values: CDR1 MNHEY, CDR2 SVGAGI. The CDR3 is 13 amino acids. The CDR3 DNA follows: TGTGCCAGCAGCCGAGGGGGGGCGGACGAGCAGTACTTC. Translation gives CASSRGGADEQYF.

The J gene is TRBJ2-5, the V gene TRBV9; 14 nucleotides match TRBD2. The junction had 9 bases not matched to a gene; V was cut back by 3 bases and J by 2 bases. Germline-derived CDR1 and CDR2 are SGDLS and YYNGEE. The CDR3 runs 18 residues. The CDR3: CASSEAGGTSGRQETQYF. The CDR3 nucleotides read TGTGCCAGCAGCGAGGCGGGCGGGACTAGCGGGAGACAAGAGACCCAGTACTTC. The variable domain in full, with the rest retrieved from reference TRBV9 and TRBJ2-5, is DSGVTQTPKHLITATGQRVTLRCSPRSGDLSVYWYQQSLDQGLQFLIQYYNGEERAKGNILERFSAQQFPDLHSELNLSSLELGDSALYFCASSEAGGTSGRQETQYFGPGTRLLVL.

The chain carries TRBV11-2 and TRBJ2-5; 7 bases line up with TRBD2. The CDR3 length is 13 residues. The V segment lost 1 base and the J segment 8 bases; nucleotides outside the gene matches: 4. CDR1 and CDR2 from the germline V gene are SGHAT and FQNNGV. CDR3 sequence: CASSLVQRGTQYF. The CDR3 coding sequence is TGTGCCAGCAGCTTAGTTCAGCGGGGAACCCAGTACTTC.

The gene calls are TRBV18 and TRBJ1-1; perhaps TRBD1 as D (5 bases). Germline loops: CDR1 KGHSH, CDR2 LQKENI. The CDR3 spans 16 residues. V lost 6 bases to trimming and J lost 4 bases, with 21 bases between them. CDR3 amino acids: CASSQEQVGRGTEAFF. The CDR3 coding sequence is TGTGCCAGCTCTCAAGAACAGGTAGGAAGGGGCACTGAAGCTTTCTTT.

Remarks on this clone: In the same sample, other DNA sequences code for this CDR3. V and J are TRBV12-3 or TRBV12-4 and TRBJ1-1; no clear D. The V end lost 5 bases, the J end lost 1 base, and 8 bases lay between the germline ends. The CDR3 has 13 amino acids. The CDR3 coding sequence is TGTGCCAGCAGTCCTACAGCGAACACTGAAGCTTTCTTT. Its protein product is CASSPTANTEAFF.

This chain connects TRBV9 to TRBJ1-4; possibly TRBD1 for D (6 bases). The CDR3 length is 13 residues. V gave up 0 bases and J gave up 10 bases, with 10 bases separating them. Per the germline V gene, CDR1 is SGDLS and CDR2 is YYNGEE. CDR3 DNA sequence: TGTGCCAGCAGCGTAGTGACAGGAGGAAAACTGTTTTTT. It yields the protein CASSVVTGGKLFF.

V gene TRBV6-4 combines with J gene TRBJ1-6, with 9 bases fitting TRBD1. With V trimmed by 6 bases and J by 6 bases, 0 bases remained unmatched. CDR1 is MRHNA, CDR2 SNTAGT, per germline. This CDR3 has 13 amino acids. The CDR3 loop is CASRDRGNSPLHF. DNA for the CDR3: TGTGCCAGCAGGGACAGGGGTAATTCACCCCTCCACTTT.

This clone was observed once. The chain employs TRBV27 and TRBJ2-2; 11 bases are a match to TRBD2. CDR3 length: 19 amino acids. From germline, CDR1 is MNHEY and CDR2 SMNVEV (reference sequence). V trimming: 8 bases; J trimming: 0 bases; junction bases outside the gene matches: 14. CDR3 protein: CASGHIAGGYKTNTGELFF. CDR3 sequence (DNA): TGTGCCAGCGGGCACATAGCGGGAGGGTATAAAACGAACACCGGGGAGCTGTTTTTT.

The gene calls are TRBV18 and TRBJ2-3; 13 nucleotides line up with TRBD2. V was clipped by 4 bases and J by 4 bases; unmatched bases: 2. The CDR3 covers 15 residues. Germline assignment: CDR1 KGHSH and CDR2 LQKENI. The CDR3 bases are TGTGCCAGCTCACTCGGACTAGCGGGAGCAGATACGCAGTATTTT. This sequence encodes CASSLGLAGADTQYF.

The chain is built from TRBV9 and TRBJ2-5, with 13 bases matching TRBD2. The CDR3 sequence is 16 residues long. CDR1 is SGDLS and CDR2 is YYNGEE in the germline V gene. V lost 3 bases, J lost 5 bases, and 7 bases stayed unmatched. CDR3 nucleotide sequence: TGTGCCAGCAGCGCCTTAACTAGCGGGGGGGACGAGACCCAGTACTTC. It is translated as CASSALTSGGDETQYF.

The chain's CDR3 is CARDLQGFCYGYTF. CDR3 sequence (DNA): TGTGCCAGAGACCTCCAGGGGTTCTGCTATGGCTACACCTTC. The chain recombines TRBV19 with TRBJ1-2; D possibly corresponds to TRBD1 (6 bases). Germline V lookup: CDR1 LNHDA, CDR2 SQIVND (reference sequence). With 9 bases removed from V and 4 bases from J, the gap between germline ends came to 18 bases. This CDR3 contains 14 residues.

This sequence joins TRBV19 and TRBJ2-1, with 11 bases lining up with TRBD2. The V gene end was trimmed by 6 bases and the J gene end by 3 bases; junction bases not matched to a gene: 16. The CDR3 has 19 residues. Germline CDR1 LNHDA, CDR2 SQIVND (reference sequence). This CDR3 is CASSRPPRLAGGSYNEQFF. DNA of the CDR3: TGTGCCAGTAGCCGACCTCCCCGGCTAGCGGGAGGTAGCTACAATGAGCAGTTCTTC. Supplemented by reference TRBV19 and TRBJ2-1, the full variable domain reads DGGITQSPKYLFRKEGQNVTLSCEQNLNHDAMYWYRQDPGQGLRLIYYSQIVNDFQKGDIAEGYSVSREKKESFPLTVTSAQKNPTAFYLCASSRPPRLAGGSYNEQFFGPGTRLTVL.

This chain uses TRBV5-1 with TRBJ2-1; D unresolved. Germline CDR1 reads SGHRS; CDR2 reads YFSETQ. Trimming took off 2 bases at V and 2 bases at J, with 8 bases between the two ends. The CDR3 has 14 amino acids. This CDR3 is CASSFRLTYNEQFF. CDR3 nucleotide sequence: TGCGCCAGCAGCTTCAGACTTACCTACAATGAGCAGTTCTTC.

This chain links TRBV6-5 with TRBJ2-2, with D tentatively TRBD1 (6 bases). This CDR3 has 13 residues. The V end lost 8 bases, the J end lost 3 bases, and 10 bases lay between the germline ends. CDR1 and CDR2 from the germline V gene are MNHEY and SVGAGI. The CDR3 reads CASWNRDTGELFF. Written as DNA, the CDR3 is TGTGCCAGCTGGAACAGGGACACCGGGGAGCTGTTTTTT.